Presented here are 18 T cell receptor beta chains from one specimen sequenced in a study of blood T cell repertoires in COVID-19 (dated by TCRdb to 2018 to 2020). Libraries were made using the immunoSEQ multiplex PCR assay. TCRdb took over this immuneACCESS table, retaining in-frame rearrangements with V and J assigned. Such tables are incomplete; in checked studies, under half of the missing clones stem from an unresolved V gene, and the remainder is unexplained. A total of fewer than 250,000 clones appear in this sample, around four fifths of them only once. Of the sample, 4% to 5% is held by the ten largest clones. Sequencing input: peripheral blood. These receptors came from a woman in her 70s with acute or convalescent COVID-19.

The chain recombines TRBV4-1 with TRBJ1-2; no firm D call. Germline lookup yields CDR1 MGHRA and CDR2 YSYEKL. Trimming pared 0 bases from V and 4 bases from J, leaving 18 bases between. This CDR3 contains 17 residues. In nucleotides, the CDR3 is TGCGCCAGCAGCCAAGATCCGGGGTTTGAAACTCGCTATGGCTACACCTTC. It specifies CASSQDPGFETRYGYTF.

The chain couples TRBV30 to TRBJ2-2; D might be TRBD2 (5 bases). CDR3 length: 16 amino acids. Trimming pared 0 bases from V and 0 bases from J, leaving 11 bases between. Looked up from germline, CDR1 is GTSNPN and CDR2 is SVGIG (reference sequence). For the CDR3, the DNA is TGTGCCTGGAGTGTAGGGCCGGGGACGAACACCGGGGAGCTGTTTTTT. Its translation: CAWSVGPGTNTGELFF. The full variable domain, with the rest looked up from reference TRBV30 and TRBJ2-2, is SQTIHQWPATLVQPVGSPLSLECTVEGTSNPNLYWYRQAAGRGLQLLFYSVGIGQISSEVPQNLSASRPQDRQFILSSKKLLLSDSGFYLCAWSVGPGTNTGELFFGEGSRLTVL.

DNA for the CDR3: TGCGCCAGCAGCCAAGAAGTGGGGCAGGGGGTCCACACTGAAGCTTTCTTT. It is translated as CASSQEVGQGVHTEAFF. V usage is TRBV4-1 and J usage is TRBJ1-1; 7 bases match TRBD1. The CDR3 runs 17 residues. Germline values: CDR1 MGHRA, CDR2 YSYEKL. The V and J ends lost 0 bases and 3 bases, in that order; junction bases with no gene match: 10.

The chain has TRBV2 and TRBJ1-1; TRBD1 matches at 11 bases. This CDR3 region has 15 residues. Germline V gene data show CDR1 as SNHLY and CDR2 as FYNNEI. With 6 bases clipped from V and 4 bases from J, the junction kept 7 bases outside the gene matches. In DNA, the CDR3 is TGTGCCAGCAGGGGACAGGGGGTGAAGACCACTGAAGCTTTCTTT. Amino acid sequence: CASRGQGVKTTEAFF. Combining the CDR3 with reference TRBV2 and TRBJ1-1 gives the whole variable domain EPEVTQTPSHQVTQMGQEVILRCVPISNHLYFYWYRQILGQKVEFLVSFYNNEISEKSEIFDDQFSVERPDGSNFTLKIRSTKLEDSAMYFCASRGQGVKTTEAFFGQGTRLTVV.

The chain combines TRBV12-3 or TRBV12-4 with TRBJ2-2; D remains unclear. This CDR3 comprises 12 residues. V lost 5 bases and J 2 bases, leaving 3 bases between the germline ends. CDR3 sequence reads: CASSQNTGELFF. CDR3 in DNA: TGTGCCAGCAGTCAAAACACCGGGGAGCTGTTTTTT.

The rearrangement links TRBV5-1 to TRBJ1-5; 7 nucleotides align to TRBD1. V lost 4 bases, J lost 3 bases, and 7 bases stayed unmatched. CDR1 and CDR2 (germline): SGHRS, YFSETQ. The CDR3 spans 15 residues. The CDR3 loop is CASSVGTADNQPQHF. CDR3 coding DNA: TGCGCCAGCAGCGTCGGGACAGCCGACAATCAGCCCCAGCATTTT.

This rearrangement joins TRBV7-6 to TRBJ1-2; 9 bases are shared with TRBD1. The junction had 3 bases not matched to a gene; V was cut back by 1 base and J by 9 bases. This CDR3 spans 13 amino acids. Germline V lookup: CDR1 SGHVS, CDR2 FNYEAQ. The CDR3 nucleotides read TGTGCCAGCAGCTTAGTCGGGACAGGGAGCTACACCTTC. It specifies CASSLVGTGSYTF.

The table lists this clone with a count of one. The chain links TRBV5-1 to TRBJ1-1; TRBD1 is a possible D gene (5 bases). The CDR3 is made up of 17 amino acids. Trimming left V 0 bases short and J 1 base short, with 16 bases between. Germline loops: CDR1 SGHRS, CDR2 YFSETQ. CDR3 DNA: TGCGCCAGCAGCTTGGAAGTCGCAGGGTGGCGGAACACTGAAGCTTTCTTT. As protein: CASSLEVAGWRNTEAFF.

The gene calls are TRBV4-3 and TRBJ2-1; 12 positions agree with TRBD1. The V and J ends lost 4 bases and 15 bases, in that order; junction bases with no gene match: 10. This CDR3 spans 14 amino acids. CDR1 and CDR2 (germline): LGHNA, YSLEER. The CDR3, as DNA: TGCGCCAGCAGCCTCCCGGGACAGGGGGCTCGGCGGTTCTTC. Residues: CASSLPGQGARRFF.

This chain joins TRBV27 and TRBJ2-1, with 9 bases that match TRBD1. The germline CDR1 and CDR2 sequences are MNHEY and SMNVEV (reference sequence). J was trimmed by 1 base and V by 4 bases; bases with no gene match: 8. This CDR3 is built from 17 residues. The CDR3 spells CASSSPIGTGSYNEQFF. DNA for the CDR3: TGTGCCAGCAGTTCTCCGATCGGGACAGGGTCCTACAATGAGCAGTTCTTC.

The rearrangement uses TRBV28 and TRBJ1-2; D is possibly TRBD1 (5 bases). CDR3 length: 12 residues. Trimming stripped 6 bases from V and 3 bases from J, with 8 bases between. The germline V gene encodes CDR1 MDHEN and CDR2 SYDVKM. In DNA, the CDR3 is TGTGCCAGCAGCCCGACAGACTATGGCTACACCTTC. This codes for CASSPTDYGYTF.

This clone has just one count. The rearrangement uses TRBV3-1 (or the pseudogene TRBV3-2) and TRBJ2-2; D perhaps matches TRBD1 (6 bases). The CDR3 has 17 amino acids. V lost 4 bases and J lost 6, with 21 bases in between. The germline V gene encodes CDR1 LGHDT and CDR2 YNNKEL (reference sequence). CDR3 sequence (DNA): TGTGCCAGCAGCCTCAGCACCACAGGGATTATCTCCGGGGAGCTGTTTTTT. Its translation is CASSLSTTGIISGELFF.

The V and J genes are TRBV19 and TRBJ2-7, with 8 bases aligning to TRBD2. The J segment lost 2 bases and the V segment lost 1 base, leaving 1 base of the junction unmatched. Germline-derived CDR1 and CDR2 are LNHDA and SQIVND (reference sequence). The CDR3 loop spans 14 amino acids. The CDR3 sequence is CASSIVGGAYEQYF. DNA of the CDR3: TGTGCCAGTAGTATAGTCGGGGGGGCCTACGAGCAGTACTTC. The full variable domain, its missing parts supplied by reference TRBV19 and TRBJ2-7, is DGGITQSPKYLFRKEGQNVTLSCEQNLNHDAMYWYRQDPGQGLRLIYYSQIVNDFQKGDIAEGYSVSREKKESFPLTVTSAQKNPTAFYLCASSIVGGAYEQYFGPGTRLTVT.

The gene calls are TRBV5-1 and TRBJ2-3; TRBD2 matches at 14 bases. Germline V CDR1 and CDR2: SGHRS, YFSETQ. The CDR3 extends over 21 amino acids. Unmatched junction bases numbered 17, after V lost 4 bases and J lost 1 base. As DNA, the CDR3 is TGCGCCAGCAGCCCCCTCCCCCCCACGACTAGCGGGGGGGCTGGCACAGATACGCAGTATTTT. Translated, it gives CASSPLPPTTSGGAGTDTQYF.

This chain uses TRBV7-2 with TRBJ1-4; 8 nucleotides agree with TRBD1. The CDR3 loop spans 14 amino acids. V shed 6 bases, J shed 4 bases, and the junction held 4 bases outside the gene matches. Germline-derived CDR1 and CDR2 are SGHTA and FQGNSA. The CDR3 coding sequence is TGTGCCAGCAGTTTGGACAGGGTTAATGAAAAACTGTTTTTT. This gives the protein CASSLDRVNEKLFF.

The chain joins TRBV12-3 or TRBV12-4 to TRBJ1-2, with TRBD1 as a possible D gene (6 bases). The ends were cut back, 7 bases at V and 4 bases at J, with 13 bases in the middle. This CDR3 spans 13 amino acids. Written as DNA, the CDR3 is TGTGCCAGCATGAGAGCAGGGGCCTATGGCTACACCTTC. It is translated as CASMRAGAYGYTF.

This chain links TRBV11-2 with TRBJ2-1; 9 bases map to TRBD2. J lost 8 bases, V lost 5 bases, and 13 bases had no gene match. CDR1 and CDR2 from the germline V gene are SGHAT and FQNNGV. This CDR3 contains 16 residues. The CDR3 coding sequence is TGTGCCAGCAGCACCGGATCTAGCGGGGTCTATTATGAGCAGTTCTTC. Its protein is CASSTGSSGVYYEQFF.

The V and J genes are TRBV5-5 and TRBJ2-1; 7 nucleotides agree with TRBD2. This CDR3 is built from 13 residues. The V gene's germline CDR1 is SGHKS and CDR2 YYEKEE (reference sequence). V gave up 3 bases and J gave up 5 bases; unmatched junction bases: 2. The DNA for the CDR3 is TGTGCCAGCAGCTGGGGGGGAAACAATGAGCAGTTCTTC. Translated, it gives CASSWGGNNEQFF.